These 23 T cell receptor beta chains came from one sample sequenced in a study of T-cell memory formation after mild COVID-19. TCRdb analysed the 5' RACE reads with MiXCR anew, one entry per CDR3 protein. The sample carries roughly 13,000 distinct CDR3 sequences, approximately 19% recorded once. Sequencing input: PBMCs or a T cell subset sorted from them (not recorded which). The receptor set was obtained from an adult woman who had mild COVID-19 (a few samples of this study predate the infection). Cell type and time point are not known.

This clonotype was found many times. J is TRBJ2-1 and V is TRBV7-9; TRBD1 is a possible D gene (6 bases). Germline CDR1 is SEHNR and CDR2 is FQNEAQ (reference sequence). Trimming left V 4 bases short and J 10 bases short, with 14 bases between. CDR3 length: 13 amino acids. This CDR3 reads CASSSRGQEEQFF. The CDR3 nucleotides read TGTGCCAGCAGCTCCAGGGGCCAAGAAGAGCAGTTCTTC.

This clonotype was seen many times. This chain joins TRBV4-1 and TRBJ2-7, with TRBD2 as a possible D gene (5 bases). This CDR3 spans 19 amino acids. The germline gives CDR1 MGHRA, CDR2 YSYEKL. The V end was cut by 0 bases, the J end by 3 bases, with 24 bases between. The CDR3 DNA sequence: TGCGCCAGCAGCCAAGAGGGTCCTATATCCTCCGGGATCCTCTACGAGCAGTACTTC. It codes for CASSQEGPISSGILYEQYF.

The table lists this clonotype with many counts. The chain combines TRBV6-5 with TRBJ1-2; D is perhaps TRBD1 (6 bases). Germline V lookup: CDR1 MNHEY, CDR2 SVGAGI. The CDR3 extends over 13 amino acids. Deletions cut 7 bases from V and 0 bases from J, with 9 bases between. This chain's CDR3 is CASKGGSNYGYTF. In DNA, the CDR3 is TGTGCCAGCAAGGGGGGCTCTAACTATGGCTACACCTTC.

This clonotype was detected ten times or more. The chain combines TRBV29-1 with TRBJ1-4, with 8 nucleotides matching TRBD1. The junction had 12 bases not matched to a gene; V was cut back by 4 bases and J by 8 bases. The CDR3 length is 15 residues. The germline V gene encodes CDR1 SQVTM and CDR2 ANQGSEA. The CDR3 sequence: CSVVPATGVREKLFF. The CDR3 coding sequence is TGCAGCGTTGTGCCCGCGACAGGGGTGAGGGAAAAACTGTTTTTT.

The sample holds many counts of this clonotype. The V and J genes are TRBV12-3 or TRBV12-4 and TRBJ1-1, with D perhaps matching TRBD1 (6 bases). The CDR3 covers 16 residues. The germline V and J ends were trimmed by 5 bases and 4 bases, with 20 bases remaining between them. The CDR3 is CASSPMGGGLGTEAFF. CDR3 nucleotides: TGTGCCAGCAGTCCTATGGGGGGGGGGCTAGGCACTGAAGCTTTCTTT.

This clonotype was picked up many times. The chain joins TRBV9 to TRBJ2-7; perhaps TRBD1 as D (6 bases). Per germline, CDR1 SGDLS and CDR2 YYNGEE. The CDR3 runs to 15 residues. The V end was cut by 0 bases, the J end by 2 bases, with 12 bases between. CDR3 coding DNA: TGTGCCAGCAGCGTAGGACCTGGACAGCCCTACGAGCAGTACTTC. Protein: CASSVGPGQPYEQYF.

Only a few counts were recorded for this clonotype. This may be a read error: a much more frequent sequence differs by one nucleotide. The chain links TRBV7-9 to TRBJ2-2; unclear D gene. Germline loops: CDR1 SEHNR, CDR2 FQNEAQ (reference sequence). CDR3 length: 13 residues. V lost 4 bases and J 6 bases, leaving 9 bases between the germline ends. CDR3 sequence (DNA): TGTGCCAGCAGCTCCCCCCACCCCGGGGAGCTGTTTTTT. Encoded protein: CASSSPHPGELFF. The full variable domain, with the rest looked up from reference TRBV7-9 and TRBJ2-2, is DTGVSQNPRHKITKRGQNVTFRCDPISEHNRLYWYRQTLGQGPEFLTYFQNEAQLEKSRLLSDRFSAERPKGSFSTLEIQRTEQGDSAMYLCASSSPHPGELFFGEGSRLTVL.

The V and J genes are TRBV29-1 and TRBJ2-3; D is undetermined. Germline V gene lookup returns CDR1 SQVTM and CDR2 ANQGSEA. This CDR3 has 15 residues. V was pared by 0 bases and J by 0 bases, with 10 bases between. The DNA for the CDR3 is TGCAGCGTTGAAGATCGTGGCAGGAGCACAGATACGCAGTATTTT. Its translation is CSVEDRGRSTDTQYF.

This clonotype was picked up many times. The V and J genes are TRBV27 and TRBJ2-5; TRBD2 agrees at 11 bases. CDR1 and CDR2 (germline): MNHEY, SMNVEV (reference sequence). The CDR3 sequence is 18 residues long. Trimming cost V 5 bases and J 9 bases; bases outside gene matches: 20. The CDR3 DNA reads TGTGCCAGCAGTGCATACCTTCCGACTAGCGGGACAACCTGGGCCCAGTACTTC. This gives the protein CASSAYLPTSGTTWAQYF.

This clonotype was detected ten times or more. This chain connects TRBV6-1 to TRBJ2-7; D may be TRBD1 (6 bases). Trimming took 1 base from V and 0 from J, leaving 10 bases between them. The CDR3 length is 15 residues. CDR1 and CDR2 from the germline V gene are MNHNS and SASEGT. The CDR3 sequence is CASSEEDRSSYEQYF. The CDR3 DNA sequence: TGTGCCAGCAGTGAAGAGGACAGAAGCTCCTACGAGCAGTACTTC.

This clonotype was found many times. The J gene is TRBJ2-5, the V gene TRBV7-2; the match to TRBD2 covers 7 bases. From germline, CDR1 is SGHTA and CDR2 FQGNSA. V shed 7 bases and J 5 bases; nucleotides not matched to a gene: 16. The CDR3 spans 16 residues. CDR3 nucleotide sequence: TGTGCCAGCACTTCAAGGAGACTAGCATCCCGGGAGACCCAGTACTTC. Translating it yields CASTSRRLASRETQYF. The full variable domain, its missing parts supplied by reference TRBV7-2 and TRBJ2-5, is GAGVSQSPSNKVTEKGKDVELRCDPISGHTALYWYRQSLGQGLEFLIYFQGNSAPDKSGLPSDRFSAERTGGSVSTLTIQRTQQEDSAVYLCASTSRRLASRETQYFGPGTRLLVL.

This clonotype has ten or more counts. CDR3 loop: CASTSNAEDEQFF. CDR3 DNA: TGTGCCAGCACTTCGAATGCGGAGGATGAGCAGTTCTTC. The chain uses TRBV25-1 and TRBJ2-1, with D possibly TRBD2 on 5 matching bases. The germline CDR1 and CDR2 sequences are MGHDK and SYGVNS. Trimming pared 7 bases from V and 8 bases from J, leaving 15 bases between. The CDR3 sequence is 13 residues long.

In its sample, this clonotype was seen many times. The chain combines TRBV7-2 with TRBJ2-7, with 10 positions matching TRBD1. With 5 bases clipped from V and 2 bases from J, the junction kept 3 bases outside the gene matches. Germline CDR1 SGHTA, CDR2 FQGNSA. This CDR3 has 14 amino acids. CDR3 sequence: CASSPGQGTYEQYF. In DNA form, the CDR3 reads TGTGCCAGCAGCCCGGGACAGGGGACCTACGAGCAGTACTTC. Complete variable domain (other parts from reference TRBV7-2 and TRBJ2-7): GAGVSQSPSNKVTEKGKDVELRCDPISGHTALYWYRQSLGQGLEFLIYFQGNSAPDKSGLPSDRFSAERTGGSVSTLTIQRTQQEDSAVYLCASSPGQGTYEQYFGPGTRLTVT.

This clonotype was counted many times. V is TRBV2 and J is TRBJ1-4; D remains unclear. CDR3 size: 14 residues. The V gene lost 3 bases and the J gene lost 7 bases, with 12 bases spanning the gap. The germline CDR1 and CDR2 sequences are SNHLY and FYNNEI. The CDR3 DNA sequence: TGTGCCAGCAGTGACGAAGGGTTCGGTGAAAAACTGTTTTTT. Translating it yields CASSDEGFGEKLFF.

This clonotype was seen many times. The gene calls are TRBV5-1 and TRBJ2-7; tentatively, D is TRBD1 or TRBD2 (5 bases each). The CDR3 is made up of 16 amino acids. CDR1 and CDR2 from the germline V gene are SGHRS and YFSETQ. Between the trimmed V and J ends, which lost 0 bases and 4 bases, there was a span of 17 bases. The CDR3 sequence: CASSLVGAGPLYEQYF. The DNA for the CDR3 is TGCGCCAGCAGCTTGGTCGGGGCCGGACCACTGTACGAGCAGTACTTC.

For the CDR3, the DNA is TGTGCCAGCAGCTCCGGGAGGGGGGCCCAGTACTTC. Encoded protein: CASSSGRGAQYF. The genes are TRBV5-6 and TRBJ2-5, with 8 bases fitting TRBD2. Germline values: CDR1 SGHDT, CDR2 YYEEEE. The CDR3 loop spans 12 amino acids. V lost 3 bases to trimming and J lost 9 bases; unmatched junction nucleotides: 4.

This clonotype was counted many times. V usage is TRBV27 and J usage is TRBJ2-7; 7 bases agree with TRBD2. The ends lost 8 bases at V and 3 bases at J; junction bases unmatched: 1. This CDR3 spans 11 amino acids. CDR1 MNHEY and CDR2 SMNVEV come from the germline V gene (reference sequence). DNA for the CDR3: TGTGCCAGCTCGGGGGGCTACGAGCAGTACTTC. It yields the protein CASSGGYEQYF.

Many counts were recorded for this clonotype. The chain has TRBV20-1 and TRBJ2-7, with a tentative D call TRBD1 (6 bases). The CDR3 loop spans 12 amino acids. The germline gives CDR1 DFQATT, CDR2 SNEGSKA (reference sequence). Trimming pared 2 bases from V and 4 bases from J, leaving 9 bases between. The CDR3 reads CSARSTGYEQYF. The CDR3 DNA reads as TGCAGTGCTAGATCAACAGGGTACGAGCAGTACTTC.

V and J are TRBV19 and TRBJ2-7; no definite D call. V gave up 3 bases and J gave up 2 bases, with 8 bases separating them. Germline V lookup: CDR1 LNHDA, CDR2 SQIVND (reference sequence). The CDR3 has 13 residues. This chain's CDR3 is CASSMPGPYEQYF. CDR3 nucleotides: TGTGCCAGTAGTATGCCAGGCCCCTACGAGCAGTACTTC.

This clonotype was seen ten or more times. The chain employs TRBV5-1 and TRBJ2-2; D ambiguous. The length of the CDR3 is 16 residues. Trimming took 4 bases from V and 0 from J, leaving 13 bases between them. Per germline, CDR1 SGHRS and CDR2 YFSETQ. The CDR3 is CASSPIVVANTGELFF. The CDR3 DNA is TGCGCCAGCAGCCCAATTGTGGTGGCGAACACCGGGGAGCTGTTTTTT.

This clonotype came up many times. The chain has TRBV6-6 and TRBJ1-2; the D gene is possibly TRBD1 (6 bases). Trimming cost V 6 bases and J 0 bases, with 11 bases left between them. CDR1 is MNHNY and CDR2 is SVGAGI in the germline V gene (reference sequence). The CDR3 loop spans 14 amino acids. Here the CDR3 DNA reads TGTGCCAGCAGGGCCGGGACAACTAACTATGGCTACACCTTC. Its translation is CASRAGTTNYGYTF.

The rearrangement joins TRBV4-3 to TRBJ2-3; 8 bases are shared with TRBD2. The germline V gene has CDR1 LGHNA and CDR2 YSLEER. V shed 3 bases and J 1 base; nucleotides not matched to a gene: 3. CDR3 length equals 15 residues. CDR3 DNA sequence: TGCGCCAGCAGCCAGAGAGCGGGGGGCACAGATACGCAGTATTTT. Protein sequence: CASSQRAGGTDTQYF.

This clonotype was counted ten times or more. The junction shows a germline mismatch at one end, possibly a read error. The genes are TRBV7-7 and TRBJ2-2, with D perhaps matching TRBD2 (5 bases). Germline CDR1 reads SSHAT; CDR2 reads FNYEAQ (reference sequence). The CDR3 is made up of 15 amino acids. The CDR3 sequence: CASSLALGNPGELFF. For the CDR3, the DNA is TGTGCTAGCAGCTTAGCGCTAGGGAACCCCGGGGAGCTGTTTTTT. The whole variable domain, remainder taken from reference TRBV7-7 and TRBJ2-2, is GAGVSQSPRYKVTKRGQDVTLRCDPISSHATLYWYQQALGQGPEFLTYFNYEAQPDKSGLPSDRFSAERPEGSISTLTIQRTEQRDSAMYRCASSLALGNPGELFFGEGSRLTVL.